The present entry profiles one T cell receptor beta chain with its context. This sample is part of a study of T cell responses to AZD1222 COVID-19 vaccine. CDR3 size: 15 residues. Germline lookup yields CDR1 MGHDK and CDR2 SYGVNS. V was cut by 1 base and J by 8 bases, with 12 bases left in between. The repertoire was sequenced with immunoSEQ multiplex PCR; TCRdb's copy has only in-frame clones and lacks some. The sample has 120,000 or so clones, roughly 90% seen once. The material was peripheral blood, obtained on day 0 of AZD1222 vaccination. The clonotype comes from an adult in good health. The gene calls are TRBV25-1 and TRBJ1-6; no firm D call. The CDR3 sequence is CASSEWRVKDSPLHF. DNA for the CDR3: TGTGCCAGCAGTGAATGGAGGGTGAAGGATTCACCCCTCCACTTT.